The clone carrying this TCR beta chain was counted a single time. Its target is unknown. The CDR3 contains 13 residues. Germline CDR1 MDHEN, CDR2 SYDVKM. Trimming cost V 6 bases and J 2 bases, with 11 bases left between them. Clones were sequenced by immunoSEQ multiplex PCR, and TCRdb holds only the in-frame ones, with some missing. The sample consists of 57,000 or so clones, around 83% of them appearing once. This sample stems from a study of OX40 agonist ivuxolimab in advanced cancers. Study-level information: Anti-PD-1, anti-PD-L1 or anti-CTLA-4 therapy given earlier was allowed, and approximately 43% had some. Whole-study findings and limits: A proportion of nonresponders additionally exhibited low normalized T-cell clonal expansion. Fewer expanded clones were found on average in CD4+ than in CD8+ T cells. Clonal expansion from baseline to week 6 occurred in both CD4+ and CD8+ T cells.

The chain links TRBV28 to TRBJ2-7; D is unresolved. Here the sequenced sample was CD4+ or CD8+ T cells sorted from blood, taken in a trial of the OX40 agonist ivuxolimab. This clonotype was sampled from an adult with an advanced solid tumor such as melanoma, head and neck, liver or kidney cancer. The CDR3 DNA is TGTGCCAGCAGGACGACTGACACCTACGAGCAGTACTTC. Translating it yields CASRTTDTYEQYF.